A single sample gave rise to the 26 T cell receptor beta chains below, sequenced in a study of blood T cell repertoires in COVID-19. Produced via immunoSEQ multiplex PCR; TCRdb's table is partial and in-frame only. The sample consists of approximately 220,000 clones, about four fifths of them appearing once. Specimen: PBMCs or T cells enriched from blood (not recorded which). These receptors were taken from a woman aged 45-65 years who had been exposed to COVID-19.

The chain couples TRBV5-1 to TRBJ2-7; TRBD1 aligns across 8 bases. Losses at the gene ends were 3 bases for V and 2 bases for J; bases not matched to a gene: 7. CDR1 and CDR2 from the germline V gene are SGHRS and YFSETQ. This CDR3 contains 15 residues. This CDR3 reads CASSSRTTGAYEQYF. The CDR3 region has the DNA TGCGCCAGCAGCTCCAGAACGACAGGGGCCTACGAGCAGTACTTC.

This chain uses TRBV19 with TRBJ1-1; tentative D call: TRBD1 (5 bases). V lost 5 bases and J lost 1, with 11 bases in between. The CDR3 is 14 amino acids. Germline V gene lookup returns CDR1 LNHDA and CDR2 SQIVND (reference sequence). CDR3 residues: CASSAGGENTEAFF. Written as DNA, the CDR3 is TGTGCCAGTAGTGCGGGGGGTGAGAACACTGAAGCTTTCTTT. Full variable domain (rest looked up from reference TRBV19 and TRBJ1-1): DGGITQSPKYLFRKEGQNVTLSCEQNLNHDAMYWYRQDPGQGLRLIYYSQIVNDFQKGDIAEGYSVSREKKESFPLTVTSAQKNPTAFYLCASSAGGENTEAFFGQGTRLTVV.

The chain has TRBV5-1 and TRBJ1-4; 7 bases are a match to TRBD1. CDR1 SGHRS and CDR2 YFSETQ come from the germline V gene. The CDR3 is 14 amino acids. J was trimmed by 6 bases and V by 4 bases; bases with no gene match: 6. The CDR3 bases are TGCGCCAGCAGCCAAAGAGGGGGCGATGAAAAACTGTTTTTT. Its protein product is CASSQRGGDEKLFF.

The rearrangement joins TRBV29-1 to TRBJ1-3; no definite D call. The germline V gene encodes CDR1 SQVTM and CDR2 ANQGSEA. The CDR3 has 13 amino acids. The V gene lost 7 bases and the J gene lost 8 bases, with 18 bases spanning the gap. CDR3 in amino acids: CSGRASPGHTIYF. Here the CDR3 DNA reads TGCAGCGGGAGGGCCAGTCCCGGGCACACCATATATTTT.

The V and J genes are TRBV6-5 and TRBJ2-7, with TRBD1 matching 7 bases. The germline gives CDR1 MNHEY, CDR2 SVGAGI. The V segment lost 6 bases and the J segment 1 base; nucleotides outside the gene matches: 6. The CDR3 runs 14 residues. CDR3: CASRRDSVSYEQYF. The CDR3 nucleotides read TGTGCCAGCAGACGGGACAGTGTATCCTACGAGCAGTACTTC.

The rearrangement joins TRBV18 to TRBJ2-1; 9 positions match TRBD2. Germline V lookup: CDR1 KGHSH, CDR2 LQKENI. V was clipped by 3 bases and J by 7 bases; unmatched bases: 4. CDR3 length equals 14 residues. The CDR3 DNA reads TGTGCCAGCTCACCGACTAGCGGTTTAAATGAGCAGTTCTTC. It translates to CASSPTSGLNEQFF.

The J gene is TRBJ2-7, the V gene TRBV5-6, with TRBD1 as a possible D gene (5 bases). V lost 0 bases, J lost 0 bases, and 7 bases lay in between. The CDR3 has 14 residues. Per the germline V gene, CDR1 is SGHDT and CDR2 is YYEEEE. CDR3 DNA: TGTGCCAGCAGCTTGGGACAGACCTCCTACGAGCAGTACTTC. Translation: CASSLGQTSYEQYF.

The chain is built from TRBV27 and TRBJ1-6, with TRBD1 matching over 7 bases. CDR1 is MNHEY and CDR2 is SMNVEV in the germline V gene (reference sequence). This CDR3 region has 15 residues. V lost 8 bases and J lost 8; bases outside the gene matches: 12. In DNA, the CDR3 is TGTGCCAGCCGCAGACCGGGACAGTATTATTCACCCCTCCACTTT. This encodes CASRRPGQYYSPLHF.

This clone has more than one count but fewer than ten. One base away lies a much larger clone, so this may be a sequencing read error. The sample has other DNA sequences that encode this CDR3 too. The chain is built from TRBV27 and TRBJ1-1; 7 bases agree with TRBD1. CDR3 size: 12 residues. Germline CDR1 is MNHEY and CDR2 is SMNVEV (reference sequence). V lost 3 bases, J lost 5 bases, and 0 bases stayed unmatched. The CDR3 protein is CASSFRGTEAFF. The DNA for the CDR3 is TGTGCCAGCAGTTTCAGGGGGACTGAAGCTTTCTTT.

This chain connects TRBV14 to TRBJ1-2; TRBD1 agrees at 7 bases. The J segment lost 8 bases and the V segment lost 0 bases, leaving 9 bases of the junction unmatched. From germline, CDR1 is SGHDN and CDR2 FVKESK. The CDR3 spans 15 residues. Here the CDR3 DNA reads TGTGCCAGCAGCCAAGAAGACAGGGCCCTTTCCGGCTACACCTTC. Protein sequence: CASSQEDRALSGYTF.

This chain connects TRBV10-3 to TRBJ2-5; tentative D call: TRBD2 (7 bases). CDR3 length: 16 amino acids. CDR1 and CDR2 from the germline V gene are ENHRY and SYGVKD. The germline V and J ends were trimmed by 3 bases and 5 bases, with 19 bases remaining between them. The CDR3 reads CAISDGEGARGETQYF. The CDR3 DNA sequence: TGTGCCATCAGTGATGGGGAGGGCGCGAGGGGGGAGACCCAGTACTTC.

The J gene is TRBJ1-5, the V gene TRBV28, with D possibly matching TRBD1 (5 bases). Trimming removed 5 bases at V and 6 bases at J, with 17 bases between. From germline, CDR1 is MDHEN and CDR2 SYDVKM. CDR3 length: 15 amino acids. The CDR3 here is CASSPPGGGGQPQHF. The CDR3 bases are TGTGCCAGCAGTCCACCGGGCGGCGGGGGTCAGCCCCAGCATTTT. The entire variable domain, with the rest obtained from reference TRBV28 and TRBJ1-5, is as follows: DVKVTQSSRYLVKRTGEKVFLECVQDMDHENMFWYRQDPGLGLRLIYFSYDVKMKEKGDIPEGYSVSREKKERFSLILESASTNQTSMYLCASSPPGGGGQPQHFGDGTRLSIL.

This clone came up a few times. This sequence joins TRBV7-2 and TRBJ1-2; 9 bases align to TRBD1. The trim removed 1 base at V and 4 bases at J, leaving 1 base unmatched. Germline assignment: CDR1 SGHTA and CDR2 FQGNSA. The CDR3 runs 14 residues. DNA of the CDR3: TGTGCCAGCAGCTTAGGGGACAGGGTCTATGGCTACACCTTC. It encodes CASSLGDRVYGYTF.

The J gene is TRBJ1-5, the V gene TRBV29-1; the match to TRBD1 covers 7 bases. The CDR3 totals 15 residues. Germline CDR1 is SQVTM and CDR2 is ANQGSEA. V shed 6 bases and J 4 bases; nucleotides not matched to a gene: 12. The CDR3 spells CSVANGQARNQPQHF. For the CDR3, the DNA is TGCAGCGTAGCGAATGGACAGGCCAGAAATCAGCCCCAGCATTTT.

The chain combines TRBV2 with TRBJ1-2, with a possible D match to TRBD1 (5 bases). The length of the CDR3 is 15 residues. V lost 4 bases to trimming and J lost 4 bases, with 16 bases between them. Germline CDR1 is SNHLY and CDR2 is FYNNEI. DNA for the CDR3: TGTGCCAGCAGTGTAGGCCGGGACTTCCCCTATGGCTACACCTTC. It is translated as CASSVGRDFPYGYTF.

The chain is built from TRBV6-1 and TRBJ2-7; perhaps TRBD1 as D (6 bases). V lost 4 bases to trimming and J lost 4 bases, with 20 bases between them. From germline, CDR1 is MNHNS and CDR2 SASEGT. The length of the CDR3 is 16 residues. The CDR3 region is CASSGAGAHHRYEQYF. In DNA, the CDR3 is TGTGCCAGCAGTGGGGCAGGGGCCCATCACCGTTACGAGCAGTACTTC.

This clone was counted a single time. The V and J genes are TRBV30 and TRBJ2-1; TRBD1 aligns across 7 bases. The CDR3 totals 11 residues. Germline-derived CDR1 and CDR2 are GTSNPN and SVGIG (reference sequence). CDR3 DNA sequence: TGTGCTTTGACAGGGTTAAATGAGCAGTTCTTC. It specifies CALTGLNEQFF. Combining the CDR3 with reference TRBV30 and TRBJ2-1 gives the whole variable domain SQTIHQWPATLVQPVGSPLSLECTVEGTSNPNLYWYRQAAGRGLQLLFYSVGIGQISSEVPQNLSASRPQDRQFILSSKKLLLSDSGFYLCALTGLNEQFFGPGTRLTVL.

This sequence joins TRBV24-1 and TRBJ1-2; 7 nucleotides agree with TRBD1. Trimming took 5 bases from V and 6 from J; bases not matched to a gene: 2. CDR3 length: 12 amino acids. Germline CDR1 KGHDR, CDR2 SFDVKD. CDR3 residues: CATSAQGDGYTF. Written as DNA, the CDR3 is TGTGCCACCAGTGCCCAGGGGGATGGCTACACCTTC.

V usage is TRBV7-2 and J usage is TRBJ1-2, with D perhaps TRBD1 (5 bases). V dropped 3 bases and J dropped 4 bases, with 15 bases sitting between them. Germline values: CDR1 SGHTA, CDR2 FQGNSA. The CDR3 has 15 residues. CDR3 sequence (DNA): TGTGCCAGCAGCTTGAGGGGTTGGGAGGGCTATGGCTACACCTTC. Protein sequence: CASSLRGWEGYGYTF.

V is TRBV10-3 and J is TRBJ2-1; 7 nucleotides line up with TRBD1. The CDR3 has 14 residues. The junction had 9 bases not matched to a gene; V was cut back by 4 bases and J by 9 bases. Germline CDR1 reads ENHRY; CDR2 reads SYGVKD. The CDR3 nucleotides are TGTGCCATCAGTGGGACAGGAGGAGAAGGTGAGCAGTTCTTC. This translates into CAISGTGGEGEQFF.

This rearrangement joins TRBV4-3 to TRBJ1-1; D is perhaps TRBD1 (5 bases). Germline V lookup: CDR1 LGHNA, CDR2 YSLEER. V was shortened by 2 bases and J by 1 base, with 5 bases between the two germline ends. This CDR3 is built from 13 residues. The CDR3 loop reads CASSQTGNTEAFF. In nucleotides, the CDR3 is TGCGCCAGCAGCCAAACAGGGAACACTGAAGCTTTCTTT.

The gene calls are TRBV30 and TRBJ2-1; 8 nucleotides agree with TRBD1. CDR1 and CDR2 from the germline V gene are GTSNPN and SVGIG (reference sequence). There are 11 residues in the CDR3. V was pared by 7 bases and J by 9 bases, with 5 bases of the junction left unmatched. The DNA of the CDR3 is TGTGCCTTGACAGGGGTTGGTGAGCAGTTCTTC. It encodes CALTGVGEQFF. Drawing the rest from reference TRBV30 and TRBJ2-1, the complete variable domain is SQTIHQWPATLVQPVGSPLSLECTVEGTSNPNLYWYRQAAGRGLQLLFYSVGIGQISSEVPQNLSASRPQDRQFILSSKKLLLSDSGFYLCALTGVGEQFFGPGTRLTVL.

The chain recombines TRBV2 with TRBJ2-4, with D possibly matching TRBD2 (6 bases). The germline V gene encodes CDR1 SNHLY and CDR2 FYNNEI. V lost 6 bases to trimming and J lost 1 base, with 10 bases between them. The CDR3 runs 14 residues. The CDR3 nucleotides are TGTGCCAGCAGGGAGGGAGAGGCCAAAAACATTCAGTACTTC. Translating gives CASREGEAKNIQYF.

A few counts support this clone. The genes are TRBV5-8 and TRBJ1-1, with 9 bases identical to TRBD1. V shed 4 bases, J shed 0 bases, and the junction held 7 bases outside the gene matches. The CDR3 length is 16 residues. Germline V lookup: CDR1 SGHTS, CDR2 YDEGEE. Here the CDR3 DNA reads TGTGCCAGCAGCCCAATACAGGGGGCTCTGAACACTGAAGCTTTCTTT. Protein sequence: CASSPIQGALNTEAFF.

The chain couples TRBV25-1 to TRBJ1-6; TRBD1 is a possible D gene (5 bases). Trimming removed 8 bases from V and 13 bases from J, with 18 bases in between. The germline CDR1 and CDR2 sequences are MGHDK and SYGVNS. The CDR3 length is 13 residues. CDR3 in amino acids: CASATGTVGPLHF. CDR3 nucleotides: TGTGCCAGCGCTACCGGGACTGTTGGTCCCCTCCACTTT.

This chain connects TRBV7-8 to TRBJ2-7, with D perhaps TRBD1 (6 bases). Germline CDR1 is SGHVS and CDR2 is FQNEAQ. Trimming stripped 1 base from V and 7 bases from J, with 17 bases between. The CDR3 runs 15 residues. CDR3 sequence reads: CASSLVPSQGGEQYF. CDR3 nucleotides: TGTGCCAGCAGCTTAGTACCGTCACAGGGCGGGGAGCAGTACTTC.